Presented here are 15 T cell receptor beta chains from one specimen sequenced in a study of human T cells and chemical hapten exposure. Time point specified: pre-sensitization, week 0. Treatment specified: therapeutic diphenylcyclopropenone sensitization with weekly scalp DPC. TCRdb redid the calling of the RACE reads with MiXCR, one entry per CDR3 protein. The sample consists of more than 100,000 distinct CDR3 sequences, roughly 13% of them appearing once. Sample: whole blood, taken in connection with sensitization to the hapten diphenylcyclopropenone (DPC). Every receptor here comes from a woman between 18 and 30 years old with alopecia areata. Some clones in this sample may be carry-over from other donors' samples.

This clonotype was detected many times. The V and J genes are TRBV13 and TRBJ2-7, with D possibly matching TRBD1 (6 bases). Trimming left V 5 bases short and J 1 base short, with 15 bases between. The CDR3 runs to 15 residues. The germline V gene has CDR1 PRHDT and CDR2 FYEKMQ (reference sequence). The CDR3 sequence: CASSRTDGWSYEQYF. The CDR3 nucleotides are TGTGCCAGCAGCCGGACAGACGGTTGGTCCTACGAGCAGTACTTC.

This clonotype came up many times. The gene calls are TRBV15 and TRBJ2-1, with TRBD2 matching 8 bases. CDR1 LNHNV and CDR2 YYDKDF come from the germline V gene (reference sequence). The CDR3 is 16 amino acids. J was trimmed by 7 bases and V by 0 bases; bases with no gene match: 8. Here the CDR3 reads CATSRDARTSSNEQFF. The CDR3 DNA follows: TGTGCCACCAGCAGAGATGCCAGGACTAGCAGTAATGAGCAGTTCTTC.

V gene TRBV27 combines with J gene TRBJ2-7; no clear D. Between the trimmed V and J ends, which lost 2 bases and 5 bases, there was a span of 10 bases. Germline V CDR1 and CDR2: MNHEY, SMNVEV (reference sequence). The CDR3 loop spans 13 amino acids. CDR3 in DNA: TGTGCCAGCAGTTTACCGGGTGCTGACGAGCAGTACTTC. Its protein product is CASSLPGADEQYF.

V usage is TRBV2 and J usage is TRBJ2-5; tentatively, D is TRBD2 (7 bases). The CDR3 runs to 17 residues. Germline CDR1 is SNHLY and CDR2 is FYNNEI. V was cut by 2 bases and J by 1 base, with 17 bases left in between. The CDR3 region is CASSEIGGGPSQETQYF. As DNA, the CDR3 is TGTGCCAGCAGTGAAATTGGCGGGGGCCCCTCCCAAGAGACCCAGTACTTC.

This clonotype came up a few times. The rearrangement joins TRBV12-5 to TRBJ1-5, with TRBD1 identical over 10 bases. The CDR3 totals 15 residues. The germline V gene encodes CDR1 LGHNT and CDR2 FRNRAP. Trimming at V came to 1 base and at J to 4 bases, leaving 1 base not matched to a gene. In DNA form, the CDR3 reads TGTGCTAGTGGTTTGGGGACAGGGGGTAATCAGCCCCAGCATTTT. Translated: CASGLGTGGNQPQHF.

This sequence joins TRBV7-2 and TRBJ2-3; D not certain. Per germline, CDR1 SGHTA and CDR2 FQGNSA. V gave up 1 base and J gave up 3 bases, with 14 bases separating them. The CDR3 spans 16 residues. The CDR3 DNA reads TGTGCCAGCAGCTTAGTTCCTGGTGGGTCGACAGATACGCAGTATTTT. It yields the protein CASSLVPGGSTDTQYF.

This clonotype has ten or more counts. The chain carries TRBV4-3 and TRBJ2-7; D not resolved. The CDR3 contains 15 residues. Germline assignment: CDR1 LGHNA and CDR2 YSLEER. Trimming stripped 1 base from V and 3 bases from J, with 13 bases between. The DNA for the CDR3 is TGCGCCAGCAGCCAAGTCTGGGGTAGTAACTACGAGCAGTACTTC. Encoded protein: CASSQVWGSNYEQYF.

At least ten counts were recorded for this clonotype. J is TRBJ1-1 and V is TRBV27; D gene uncertain. V was trimmed by 4 bases and J by 0 bases, leaving 9 bases between them. This CDR3 region has 14 residues. Germline values: CDR1 MNHEY, CDR2 SMNVEV (reference sequence). The CDR3 region is CASSYSAMNTEAFF. As DNA, the CDR3 is TGTGCCAGCAGTTACAGCGCCATGAACACTGAAGCTTTCTTT.

This clonotype occurred many times. The chain is built from TRBV7-7 and TRBJ1-1; tentative D call: TRBD1 (5 bases). Germline V lookup: CDR1 SSHAT, CDR2 FNYEAQ (reference sequence). V was trimmed by 5 bases and J by 6 bases, leaving 19 bases between them. The CDR3 covers 15 residues. Here the CDR3 reads CASSPVGQGGAEAFF. The CDR3 DNA is TGTGCCAGCAGCCCCGTCGGGCAGGGCGGCGCTGAAGCTTTCTTT. The full variable domain, in which reference TRBV7-7 and TRBJ1-1 provide the parts outside the CDR3, is GAGVSQSPRYKVTKRGQDVTLRCDPISSHATLYWYQQALGQGPEFLTYFNYEAQPDKSGLPSDRFSAERPEGSISTLTIQRTEQRDSAMYRCASSPVGQGGAEAFFGQGTRLTVV.

This clonotype was observed a handful of times. This chain links TRBV9 with TRBJ2-1; 10 positions match TRBD2. After removal of 1 base from V and 11 bases from J, the junction contained 6 bases not matched to a gene. The CDR3 covers 14 residues. Germline CDR1 is SGDLS and CDR2 is YYNGEE. The CDR3 bases are TGTGCCAGCAGCGTATCCAGCGGGGGGGCCCAGCAGTTCTTC. Translation: CASSVSSGGAQQFF.

The CDR3 nucleotides are TGTGCCAGCAGCCAAGGAGGTGCACCAACTAATGAAAAACTGTTTTTT. Protein: CASSQGGAPTNEKLFF. The V call is TRBV3-1, the J call TRBJ1-4; D remains ambiguous. The CDR3 is made up of 16 amino acids. Trimming took 1 base from V and 0 from J, leaving 9 bases between them. Looked up from germline, CDR1 is LGHDT and CDR2 is YNNKEL (reference sequence).

V and J are TRBV7-8 and TRBJ1-5; TRBD1 matches 11 bases. Trimming cost V 5 bases and J 0 bases; bases outside gene matches: 6. Germline assignment: CDR1 SGHVS and CDR2 FQNEAQ. The CDR3 is 17 amino acids. DNA for the CDR3: TGTGCCAGCAGCCCAGGGACAGGGGGTGATAGCAATCAGCCCCAGCATTTT. As protein: CASSPGTGGDSNQPQHF.

J is TRBJ2-5 and V is TRBV29-1; D is unclear. The ends were cut back, 3 bases at V and 5 bases at J, with 13 bases in the middle. Per germline, CDR1 SQVTM and CDR2 ANQGSEA. The CDR3 contains 13 residues. As DNA, the CDR3 is TGCAGCGTTGACCATGAAGGGATTGAGACCCAGTACTTC. Encoded protein: CSVDHEGIETQYF.

This clonotype was found a few times. V is TRBV20-1 and J is TRBJ2-3; TRBD2 aligns across 15 bases. Germline loops: CDR1 DFQATT, CDR2 SNEGSKA (reference sequence). V lost 6 bases and J lost 2; bases outside the gene matches: 6. The CDR3 has 16 residues. CDR3 in DNA: TGCAGTGCCGCCGGGACTAGCGGGGGGCACACAGATACGCAGTATTTT. Amino acids: CSAAGTSGGHTDTQYF.

The rearrangement links TRBV3-1 to TRBJ2-5; 7 bases line up with TRBD1. The V and J ends lost 4 bases and 5 bases, in that order; junction bases with no gene match: 7. This CDR3 contains 14 residues. Germline V gives CDR1 LGHDT, CDR2 YNNKEL (reference sequence). In nucleotides, the CDR3 is TGTGCCAGCAGCCCGTACAGGGGACGGGAGACCCAGTACTTC. Its translation is CASSPYRGRETQYF.